This TCR beta chain is from a study of blood T cell repertoires in COVID-19 (dated by TCRdb to about 2020). A note on the overall study: Samples from collaborators originated in the United States, Italy and Spain and spanned both the acute and convalescent phases of COVID-19. Sample metadata almost always included a de-identified subject ID, COVID-19 status, age in years and sex. Samples were obtained from the ongoing ImmuneRACE study (first 160 participants) and from about 1,300 subjects provided by 6 global collaborators. The dataset comprised deeply sampled blood TCRbeta repertoires from subjects exposed to, actively infected with, or recovered from COVID-19. The repertoires were released in a freely available public database meant as a resource for research on the immune response to SARS-CoV-2. The material from the prospective study consisted of cDNA or gDNA derived from T cells, B-cell-depleted T cells, or PBMCs. Where available, HLA class I and class II types were obtained from metadata supplied by the sample provider rather than from assay-based typing.

The CDR3, from cysteine to phenylalanine, totals 18 residues. Only the CDR3 DNA is retained, 54 bases long and in frame from the first base. CDR1 and CDR2 are drawn from the germline V gene (reference sequence): LGHDT, YNNKEL. V lost 0 bases and J lost 8 bases, and the count of bases not matched to a germline gene is 16. TCRbeta CDR3 regions were amplified from genomic DNA by means of the immunoSEQ Assay, a bias-controlled multiplex PCR. In the source study's methods: Nucleated cell counts per sample were estimated from amplification of reference gene primers within the assay. Sequence reads were collapsed and filtered to measure the absolute abundance of every unique TCRbeta CDR3 rearrangement. For each sample, productive Simpson clonality was calculated by taking the square root of Simpson's diversity index across productive rearrangements. What TCRdb holds here is the immuneACCESS table cut down to in-frame rearrangements. Part of the clones is not present; checked against another copy, under half of the missing clones reflect an unresolved V gene, and the others are unexplained. V and J calls and clone size come straight from that table; D and trimming were deduced from the DNA. This sample has approximately 160,000 clones in its table, and about four fifths of those were observed once. The ten largest clones add up to 10% to 15% of the sample.

Paper-wide results and their limitations: How much clinical and demographic metadata was included differed by source and by participant, and the metadata was provided uncurated.

Regarding this clone: Its recognized antigen is unknown. Base qualities are not recorded, but no much larger clone differs from it by a single base.

A second Seattle source provided samples from volunteer blood donors who had recovered from COVID-19. The collaborating institutions used their own protocols to collect whole blood in K2EDTA tubes. For TCRbeta analysis, collaborators shipped samples in one of three forms: frozen whole blood, isolated PBMCs, or DNA extracted from either of those sample types. The chain uses TRBV3-1 (or the pseudogene TRBV3-2) and TRBJ1-1; 9 central bases correspond to TRBD1. This clonotype was obtained from an older man who had recovered from COVID-19. Source material: peripheral blood. The nucleotide sequence reads as follows: TGTGCCAGCAGCCAAGAATTCCTACTTCGGACAGGGGAACGGGAAGCTTTCTTT. Its protein is CASSQEFLLRTGEREAFF.